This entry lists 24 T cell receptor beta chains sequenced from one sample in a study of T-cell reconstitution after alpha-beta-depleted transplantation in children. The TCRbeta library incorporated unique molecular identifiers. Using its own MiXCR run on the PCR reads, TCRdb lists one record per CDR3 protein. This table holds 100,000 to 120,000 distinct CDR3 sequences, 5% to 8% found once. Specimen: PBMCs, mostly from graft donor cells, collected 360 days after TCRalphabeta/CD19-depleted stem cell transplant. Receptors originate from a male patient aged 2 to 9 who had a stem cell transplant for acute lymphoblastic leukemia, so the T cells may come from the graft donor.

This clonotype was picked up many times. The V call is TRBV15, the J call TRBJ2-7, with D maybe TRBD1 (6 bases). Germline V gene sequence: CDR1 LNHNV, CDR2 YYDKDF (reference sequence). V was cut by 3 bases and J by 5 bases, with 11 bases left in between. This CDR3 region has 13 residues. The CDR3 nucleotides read TGTGCCACCAGCAGTGACAGGCCCGACGAGCAGTACTTC. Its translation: CATSSDRPDEQYF. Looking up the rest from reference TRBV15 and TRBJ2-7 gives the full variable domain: DAMVIQNPRYQVTQFGKPVTLSCSQTLNHNVMYWYQQKSSQAPKLLFHYYDKDFNNEADTPDNFQSRRPNTSFCFLDIRSPGLGDTAMYLCATSSDRPDEQYFGPGTRLTVT.

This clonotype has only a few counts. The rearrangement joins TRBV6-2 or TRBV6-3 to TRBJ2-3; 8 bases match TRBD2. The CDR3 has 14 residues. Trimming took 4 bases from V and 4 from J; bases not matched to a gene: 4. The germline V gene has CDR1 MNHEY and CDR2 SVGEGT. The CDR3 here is CASSSARGADTQYF. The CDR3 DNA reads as TGTGCCAGCAGTTCGGCGCGGGGGGCAGATACGCAGTATTTT.

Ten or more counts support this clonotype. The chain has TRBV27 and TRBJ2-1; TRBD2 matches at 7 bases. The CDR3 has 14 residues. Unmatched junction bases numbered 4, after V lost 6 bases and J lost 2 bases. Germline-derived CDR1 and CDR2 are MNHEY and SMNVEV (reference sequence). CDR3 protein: CASSPGLTYNEQFF. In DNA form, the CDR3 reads TGTGCCAGCAGCCCGGGACTAACCTACAATGAGCAGTTCTTC.

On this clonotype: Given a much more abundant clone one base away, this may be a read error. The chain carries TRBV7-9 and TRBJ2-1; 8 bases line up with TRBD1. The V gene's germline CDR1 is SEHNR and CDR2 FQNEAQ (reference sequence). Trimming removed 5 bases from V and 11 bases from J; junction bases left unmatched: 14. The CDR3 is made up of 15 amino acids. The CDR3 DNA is TGTGCCAGCAGCCAACGGACAGGGTATATGAATAAGCAGTTCTTC. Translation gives CASSQRTGYMNKQFF.

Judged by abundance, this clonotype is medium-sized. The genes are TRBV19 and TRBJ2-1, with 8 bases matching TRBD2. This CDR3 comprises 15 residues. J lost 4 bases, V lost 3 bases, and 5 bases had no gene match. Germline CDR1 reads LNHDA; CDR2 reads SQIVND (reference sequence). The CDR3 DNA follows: TGTGCCAGTAGTATCGGAGCGGGGGTTTACAATGAGCAGTTCTTC. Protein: CASSIGAGVYNEQFF.

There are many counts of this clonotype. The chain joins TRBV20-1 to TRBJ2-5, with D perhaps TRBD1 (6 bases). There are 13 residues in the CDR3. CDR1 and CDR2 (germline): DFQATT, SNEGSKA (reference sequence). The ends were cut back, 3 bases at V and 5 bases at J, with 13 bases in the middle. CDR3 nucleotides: TGCAGTGCTAGCGTAGTCAGGGGCGAGACCCAGTACTTC. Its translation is CSASVVRGETQYF.

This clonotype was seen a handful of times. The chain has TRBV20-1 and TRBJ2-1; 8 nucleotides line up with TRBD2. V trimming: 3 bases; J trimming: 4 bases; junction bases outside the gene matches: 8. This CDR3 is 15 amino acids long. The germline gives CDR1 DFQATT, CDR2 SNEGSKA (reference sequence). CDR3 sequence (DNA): TGCAGTGCTAGGAGAAAAGCGGGGGAGTACAATGAGCAGTTCTTC. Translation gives CSARRKAGEYNEQFF.

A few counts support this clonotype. The CDR3 sequence is CASSYSTVREKLFF. As DNA, the CDR3 is TGTGCCAGCAGTTACTCGACCGTTCGGGAAAAACTGTTTTTT. This rearrangement joins TRBV6-5 to TRBJ1-4; D not resolved. The V end was cut by 0 bases, the J end by 8 bases, with 10 bases between. This CDR3 region has 14 residues. Per germline, CDR1 MNHEY and CDR2 SVGAGI.

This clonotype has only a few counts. In DNA form, the CDR3 reads TGTGCCAGCAGCGCTAGCGGGCTCTCCTACGAGCAGTACTTC. Translating gives CASSASGLSYEQYF. The rearrangement links TRBV27 to TRBJ2-7; 8 bases are shared with TRBD2. Germline assignment: CDR1 MNHEY and CDR2 SMNVEV (reference sequence). V dropped 6 bases and J dropped 0; count of bases not matched to a gene: 4. CDR3 length: 14 amino acids.

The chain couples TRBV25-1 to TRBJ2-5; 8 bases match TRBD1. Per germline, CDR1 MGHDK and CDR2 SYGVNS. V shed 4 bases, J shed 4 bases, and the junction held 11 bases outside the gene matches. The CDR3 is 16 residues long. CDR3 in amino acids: CASSVGRGRGGETQYF. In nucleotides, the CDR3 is TGTGCCAGCAGTGTGGGCAGGGGGCGCGGTGGAGAGACCCAGTACTTC.

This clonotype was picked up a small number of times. CDR3 in DNA: TGTGCCAGCAGTGCCCGAGGAGCGGAGGAGGATGAGCAGTTCTTC. Translation: CASSARGAEEDEQFF. The chain links TRBV27 to TRBJ2-1; possibly TRBD2 for D (5 bases). Germline loops: CDR1 MNHEY, CDR2 SMNVEV (reference sequence). Trimming pared 5 bases from V and 8 bases from J, leaving 19 bases between. This CDR3 is built from 15 residues.

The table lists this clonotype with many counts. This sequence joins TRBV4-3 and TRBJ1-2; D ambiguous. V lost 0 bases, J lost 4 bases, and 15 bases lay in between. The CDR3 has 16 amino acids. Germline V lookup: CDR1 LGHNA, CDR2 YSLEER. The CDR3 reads CASSQEETLSIYGYTF. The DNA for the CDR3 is TGCGCCAGCAGCCAAGAAGAGACGCTCAGTATCTATGGCTACACCTTC.

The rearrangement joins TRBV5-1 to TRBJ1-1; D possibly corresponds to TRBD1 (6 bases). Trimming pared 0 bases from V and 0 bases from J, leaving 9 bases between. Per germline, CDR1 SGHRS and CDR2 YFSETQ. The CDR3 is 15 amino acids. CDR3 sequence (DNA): TGCGCCAGCAGCTTGGTGGGGGGCATGAACACTGAAGCTTTCTTT. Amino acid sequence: CASSLVGGMNTEAFF.

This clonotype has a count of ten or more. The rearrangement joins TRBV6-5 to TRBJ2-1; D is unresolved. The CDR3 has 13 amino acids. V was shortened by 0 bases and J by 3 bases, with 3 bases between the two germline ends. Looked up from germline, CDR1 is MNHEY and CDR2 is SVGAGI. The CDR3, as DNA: TGTGCCAGCAGTTACTCCATCTACAATGAGCAGTTCTTC. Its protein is CASSYSIYNEQFF.

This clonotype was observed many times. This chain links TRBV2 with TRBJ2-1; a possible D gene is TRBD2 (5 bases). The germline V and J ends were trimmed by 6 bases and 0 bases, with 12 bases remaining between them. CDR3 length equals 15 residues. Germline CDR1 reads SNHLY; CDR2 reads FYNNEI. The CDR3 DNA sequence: TGTGCCAGCAGAGACTCGGGGAGCTCCTACAATGAGCAGTTCTTC. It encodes CASRDSGSSYNEQFF. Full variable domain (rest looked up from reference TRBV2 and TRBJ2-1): EPEVTQTPSHQVTQMGQEVILRCVPISNHLYFYWYRQILGQKVEFLVSFYNNEISEKSEIFDDQFSVERPDGSNFTLKIRSTKLEDSAMYFCASRDSGSSYNEQFFGPGTRLTVL.

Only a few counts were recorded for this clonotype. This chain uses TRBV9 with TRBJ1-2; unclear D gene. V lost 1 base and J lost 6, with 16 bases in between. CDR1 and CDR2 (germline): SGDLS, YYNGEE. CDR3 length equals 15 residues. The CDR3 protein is CASSVRDSNYDGYTF. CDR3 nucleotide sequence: TGTGCCAGCAGCGTACGCGACTCTAACTATGATGGCTACACCTTC.

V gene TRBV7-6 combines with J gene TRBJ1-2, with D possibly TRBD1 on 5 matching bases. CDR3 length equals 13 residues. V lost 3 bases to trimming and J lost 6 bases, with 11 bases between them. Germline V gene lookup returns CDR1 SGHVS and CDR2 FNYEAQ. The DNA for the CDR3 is TGTGCCAGCAGCTTCGGGGCCAGGGATGGCTACACCTTC. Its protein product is CASSFGARDGYTF.

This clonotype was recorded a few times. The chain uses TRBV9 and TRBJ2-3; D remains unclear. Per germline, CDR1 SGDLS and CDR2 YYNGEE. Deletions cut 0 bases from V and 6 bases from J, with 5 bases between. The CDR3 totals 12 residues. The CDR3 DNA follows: TGTGCCAGCAGCGTAGACCGGGATACGCAGTATTTT. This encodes CASSVDRDTQYF.

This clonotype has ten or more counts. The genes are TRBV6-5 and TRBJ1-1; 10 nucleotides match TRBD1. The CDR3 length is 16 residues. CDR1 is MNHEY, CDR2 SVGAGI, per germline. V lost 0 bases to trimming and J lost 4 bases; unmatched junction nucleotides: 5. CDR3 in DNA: TGTGCCAGCAGTTACTCCGGACAGGGGGAGGGCACTGAAGCTTTCTTT. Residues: CASSYSGQGEGTEAFF.

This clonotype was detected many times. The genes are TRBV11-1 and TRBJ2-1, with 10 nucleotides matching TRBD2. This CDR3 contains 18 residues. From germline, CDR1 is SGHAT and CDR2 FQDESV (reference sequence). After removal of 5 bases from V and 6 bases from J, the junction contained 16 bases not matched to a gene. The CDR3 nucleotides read TGTGCCAGCAGCCCCGGACACTCACTAGCGGGACTGAGCAATGAGCAGTTCTTC. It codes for CASSPGHSLAGLSNEQFF.

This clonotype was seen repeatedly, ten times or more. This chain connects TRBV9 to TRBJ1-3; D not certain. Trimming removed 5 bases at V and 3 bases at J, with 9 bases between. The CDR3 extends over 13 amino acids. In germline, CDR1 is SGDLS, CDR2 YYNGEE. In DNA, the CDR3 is TGTGCCAGCAGGGGCCCCGTTGGAAACACCATATATTTT. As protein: CASRGPVGNTIYF.

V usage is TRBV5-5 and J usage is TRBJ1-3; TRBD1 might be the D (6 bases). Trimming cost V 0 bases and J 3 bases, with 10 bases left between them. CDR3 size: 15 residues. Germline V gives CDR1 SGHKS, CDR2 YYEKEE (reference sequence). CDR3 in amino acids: CASSLGDKGGNTIYF. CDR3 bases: TGTGCCAGCAGCTTGGGGGACAAGGGTGGAAACACCATATATTTT.

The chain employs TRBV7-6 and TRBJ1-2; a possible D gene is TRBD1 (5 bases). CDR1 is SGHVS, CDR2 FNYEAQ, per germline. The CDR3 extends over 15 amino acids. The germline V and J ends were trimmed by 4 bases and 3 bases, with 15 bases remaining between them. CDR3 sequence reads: CASSSQMSGHYGYTF. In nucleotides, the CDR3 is TGTGCCAGCAGCTCGCAGATGTCAGGGCACTATGGCTACACCTTC.

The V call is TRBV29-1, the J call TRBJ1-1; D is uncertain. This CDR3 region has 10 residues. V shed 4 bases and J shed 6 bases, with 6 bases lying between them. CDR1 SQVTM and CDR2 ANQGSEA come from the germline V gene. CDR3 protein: CSVGSAEAFF. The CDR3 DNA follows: TGCAGCGTTGGGTCGGCTGAAGCTTTCTTT.